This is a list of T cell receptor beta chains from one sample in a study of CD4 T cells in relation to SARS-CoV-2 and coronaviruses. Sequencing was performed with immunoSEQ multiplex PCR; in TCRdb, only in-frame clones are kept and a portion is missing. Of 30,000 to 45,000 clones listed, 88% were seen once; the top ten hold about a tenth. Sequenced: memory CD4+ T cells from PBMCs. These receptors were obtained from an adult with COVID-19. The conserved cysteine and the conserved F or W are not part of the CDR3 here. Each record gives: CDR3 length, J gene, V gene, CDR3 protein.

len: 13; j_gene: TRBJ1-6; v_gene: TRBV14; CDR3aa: ASSHEQGSHSPLH
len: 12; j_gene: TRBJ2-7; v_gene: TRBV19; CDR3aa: ASSKANQGGEQY
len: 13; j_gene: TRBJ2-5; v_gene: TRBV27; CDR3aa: ASRTGYGDVGTQY
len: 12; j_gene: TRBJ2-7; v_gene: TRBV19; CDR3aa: ASSINPGRNEQY
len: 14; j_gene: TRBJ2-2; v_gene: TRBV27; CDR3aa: ASSLFSHLNTGELF
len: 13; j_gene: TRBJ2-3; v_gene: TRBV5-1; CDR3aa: ASRPSGDRTDTQY
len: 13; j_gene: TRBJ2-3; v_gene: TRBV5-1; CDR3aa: ASSLRGVSTDTQY
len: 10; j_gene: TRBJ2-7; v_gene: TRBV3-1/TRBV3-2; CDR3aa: ASSLRAYEQY
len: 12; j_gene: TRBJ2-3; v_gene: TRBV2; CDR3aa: ASSVGMGPGTQY
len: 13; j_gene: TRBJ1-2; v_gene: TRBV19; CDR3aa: ASSQRGQGAGGYT
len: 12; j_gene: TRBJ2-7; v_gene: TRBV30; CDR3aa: AWSVAALLNEQY
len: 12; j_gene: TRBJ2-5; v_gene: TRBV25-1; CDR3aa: ASSEFWGQETQY
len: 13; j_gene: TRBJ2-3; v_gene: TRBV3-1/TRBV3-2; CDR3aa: ASSRRTSGADTQY
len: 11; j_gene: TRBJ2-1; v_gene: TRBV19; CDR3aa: ASKAQTRNEQF
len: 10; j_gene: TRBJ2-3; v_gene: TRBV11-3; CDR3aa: ASSLGGDTQY
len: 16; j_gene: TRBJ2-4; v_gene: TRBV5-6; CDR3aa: ASSLPEGRNLAKNIQY
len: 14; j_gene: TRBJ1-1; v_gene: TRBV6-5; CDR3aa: ASSYGDRNMNTEAF
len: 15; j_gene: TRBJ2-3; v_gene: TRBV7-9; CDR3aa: ASSPWGGGVFPDTQY
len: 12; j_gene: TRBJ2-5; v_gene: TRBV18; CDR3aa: ASSPRTGEETQY
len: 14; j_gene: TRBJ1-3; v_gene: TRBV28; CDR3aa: ASSSSAGTSGNTIY
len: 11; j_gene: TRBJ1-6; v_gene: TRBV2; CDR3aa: ASSDQGNSPLH
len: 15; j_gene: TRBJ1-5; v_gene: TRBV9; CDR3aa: ASSPTLGGGGNQPQH
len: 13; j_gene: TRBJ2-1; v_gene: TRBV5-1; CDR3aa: ASSLGGGAHNEQF
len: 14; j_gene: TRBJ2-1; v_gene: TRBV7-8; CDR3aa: ASSPPLRLDRGEQF
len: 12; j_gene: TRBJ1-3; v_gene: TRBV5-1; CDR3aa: ASSLDSSGNTIY
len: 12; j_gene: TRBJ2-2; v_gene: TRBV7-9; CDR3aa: ASNKEVVTGELF
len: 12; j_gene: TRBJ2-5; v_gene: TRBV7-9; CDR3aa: ASSLVSGGETQY
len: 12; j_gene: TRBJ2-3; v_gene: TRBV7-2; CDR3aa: ASSLGRGPDTQY
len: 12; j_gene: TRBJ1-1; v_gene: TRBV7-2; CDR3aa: ASSLARAGTEAF
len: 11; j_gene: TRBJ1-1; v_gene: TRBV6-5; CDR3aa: ASRWQGQNEAF
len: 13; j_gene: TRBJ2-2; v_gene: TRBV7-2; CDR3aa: ASSLRRGATGELF
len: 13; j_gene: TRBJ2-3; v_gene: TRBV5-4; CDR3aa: ASSLMAGGTDTQY
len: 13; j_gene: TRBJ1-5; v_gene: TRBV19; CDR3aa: ASSTRQGGNQPQH
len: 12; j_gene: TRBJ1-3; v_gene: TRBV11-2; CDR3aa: ATSRGSSGNTIY
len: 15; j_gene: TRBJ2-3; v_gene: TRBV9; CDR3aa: ASSVAIQDRGTDTQY
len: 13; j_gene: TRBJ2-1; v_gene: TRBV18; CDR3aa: ASSPPGQGYNEQF
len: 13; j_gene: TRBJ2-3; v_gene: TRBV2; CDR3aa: ASSVTSGSTDTQY
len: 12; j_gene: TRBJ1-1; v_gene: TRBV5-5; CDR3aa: ASTLLGQNTEAF
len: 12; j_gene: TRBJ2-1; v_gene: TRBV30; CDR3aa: AWFRGTPANEQF
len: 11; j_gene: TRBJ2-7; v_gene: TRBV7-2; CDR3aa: ASSFPPSYEQY
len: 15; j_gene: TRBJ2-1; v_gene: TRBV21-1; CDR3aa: ASSKKKASTVTNEQF
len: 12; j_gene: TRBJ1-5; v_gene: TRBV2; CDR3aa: ASSADRGNQPQH
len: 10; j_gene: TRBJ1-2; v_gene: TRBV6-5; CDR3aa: ASSSSRGDYT
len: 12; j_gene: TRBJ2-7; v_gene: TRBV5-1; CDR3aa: ASRPRTATYEQY
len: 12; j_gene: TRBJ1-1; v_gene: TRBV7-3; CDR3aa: ASSRQPTNTEAF
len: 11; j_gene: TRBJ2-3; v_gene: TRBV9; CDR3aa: ASSVTPSDTQY
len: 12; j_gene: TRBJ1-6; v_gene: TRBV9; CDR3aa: ASSVGQNNSPLH
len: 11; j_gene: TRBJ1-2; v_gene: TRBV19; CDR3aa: ASSIDRIDGYT
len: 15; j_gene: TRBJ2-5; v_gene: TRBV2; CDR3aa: ASTSLTSGGAGKTQY
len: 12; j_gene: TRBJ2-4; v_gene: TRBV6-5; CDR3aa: ASRHSQGKGIQY
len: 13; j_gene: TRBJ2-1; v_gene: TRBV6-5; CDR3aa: ASSYSGLDYNEQF